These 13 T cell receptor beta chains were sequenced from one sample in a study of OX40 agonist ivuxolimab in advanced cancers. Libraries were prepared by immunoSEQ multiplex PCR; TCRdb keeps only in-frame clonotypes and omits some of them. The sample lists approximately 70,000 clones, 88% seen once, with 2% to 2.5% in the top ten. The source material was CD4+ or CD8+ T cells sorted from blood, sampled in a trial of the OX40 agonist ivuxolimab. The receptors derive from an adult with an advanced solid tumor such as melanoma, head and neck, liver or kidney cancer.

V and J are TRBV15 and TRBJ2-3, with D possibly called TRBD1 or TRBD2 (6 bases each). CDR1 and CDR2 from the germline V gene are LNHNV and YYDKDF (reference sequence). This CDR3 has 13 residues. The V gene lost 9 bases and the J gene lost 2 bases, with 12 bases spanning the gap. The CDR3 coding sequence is TGTGCCACAGGGGGGCGTACCACAGATACGCAGTATTTT. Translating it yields CATGGRTTDTQYF.

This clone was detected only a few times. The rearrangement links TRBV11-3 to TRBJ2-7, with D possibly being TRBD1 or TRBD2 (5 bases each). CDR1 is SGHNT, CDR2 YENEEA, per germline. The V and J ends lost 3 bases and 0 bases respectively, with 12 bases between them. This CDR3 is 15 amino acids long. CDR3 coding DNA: TGTGCCAGCAGCTTGGGGGAAGGGAACTCCTACGAGCAGTACTTC. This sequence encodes CASSLGEGNSYEQYF.

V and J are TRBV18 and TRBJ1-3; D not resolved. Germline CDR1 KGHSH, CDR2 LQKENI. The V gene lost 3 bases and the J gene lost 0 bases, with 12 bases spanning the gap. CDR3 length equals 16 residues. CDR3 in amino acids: CASSPGQQRSGNTIYF. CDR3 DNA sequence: TGTGCCAGCTCACCTGGTCAGCAACGCTCTGGAAACACCATATATTTT.

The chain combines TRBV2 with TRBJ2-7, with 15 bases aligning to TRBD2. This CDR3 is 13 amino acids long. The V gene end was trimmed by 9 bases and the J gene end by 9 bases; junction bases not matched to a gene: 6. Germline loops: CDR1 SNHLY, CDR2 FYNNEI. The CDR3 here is CARTGTSGRMQYF. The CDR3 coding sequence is TGTGCCAGGACCGGGACTAGCGGGAGGATGCAGTACTTC.

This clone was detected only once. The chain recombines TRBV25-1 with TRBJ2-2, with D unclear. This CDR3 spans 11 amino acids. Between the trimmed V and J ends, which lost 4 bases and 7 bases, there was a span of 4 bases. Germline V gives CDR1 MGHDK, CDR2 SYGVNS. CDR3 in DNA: TGTGCCAGCAGTGGGGTCGGGGAGCTGTTTTTT. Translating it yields CASSGVGELFF.

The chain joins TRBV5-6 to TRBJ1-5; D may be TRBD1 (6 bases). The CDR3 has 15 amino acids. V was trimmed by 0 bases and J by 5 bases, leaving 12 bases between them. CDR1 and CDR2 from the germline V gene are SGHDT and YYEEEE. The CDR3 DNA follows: TGTGCCAGCAGCTTGGGTGTGGGGGGCTATCAGCCCCAGCATTTT. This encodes CASSLGVGGYQPQHF.

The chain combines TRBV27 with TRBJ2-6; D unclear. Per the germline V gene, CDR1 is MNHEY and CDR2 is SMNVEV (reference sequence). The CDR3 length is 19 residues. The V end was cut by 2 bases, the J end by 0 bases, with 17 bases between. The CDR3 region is CASSLLGRHTFSGANVLTF. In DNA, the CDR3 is TGTGCCAGCAGTTTACTGGGCAGGCATACTTTCTCTGGGGCCAACGTCCTGACTTTC.

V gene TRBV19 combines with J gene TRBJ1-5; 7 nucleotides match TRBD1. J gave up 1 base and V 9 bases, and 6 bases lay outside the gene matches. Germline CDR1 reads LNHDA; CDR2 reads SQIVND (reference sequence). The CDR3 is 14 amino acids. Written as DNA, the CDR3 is TGTGCCAGCGCCTTGACAGGGAGCAATCAGCCCCAGCATTTT. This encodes CASALTGSNQPQHF.

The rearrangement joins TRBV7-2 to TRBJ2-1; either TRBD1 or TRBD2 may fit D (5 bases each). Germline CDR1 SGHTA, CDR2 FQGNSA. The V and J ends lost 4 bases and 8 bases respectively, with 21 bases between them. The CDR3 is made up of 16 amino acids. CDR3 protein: CASSSPPGPTGDEQFF. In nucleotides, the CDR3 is TGTGCCAGCAGCTCCCCCCCGGGACCTACGGGCGATGAGCAGTTCTTC.

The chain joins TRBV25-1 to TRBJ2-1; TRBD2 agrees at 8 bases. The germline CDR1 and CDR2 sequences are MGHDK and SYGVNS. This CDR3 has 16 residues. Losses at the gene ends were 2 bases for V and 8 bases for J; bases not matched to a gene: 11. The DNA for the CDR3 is TGTGCCAGCAGTGAACCCCTTAGCGGGGTGGTGGATGAGCAGTTCTTC. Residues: CASSEPLSGVVDEQFF.

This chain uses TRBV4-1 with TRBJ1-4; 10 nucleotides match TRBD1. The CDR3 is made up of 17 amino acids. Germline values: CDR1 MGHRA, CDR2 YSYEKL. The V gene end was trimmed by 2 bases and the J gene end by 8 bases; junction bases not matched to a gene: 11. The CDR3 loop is CASSQSIVGTGEEKLFF. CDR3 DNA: TGCGCCAGCAGCCAATCCATTGTGGGGACAGGGGAGGAAAAACTGTTTTTT.

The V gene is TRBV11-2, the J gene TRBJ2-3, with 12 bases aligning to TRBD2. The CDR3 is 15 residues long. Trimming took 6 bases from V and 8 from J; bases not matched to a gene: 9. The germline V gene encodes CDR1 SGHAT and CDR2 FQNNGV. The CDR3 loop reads CASRPSGRAIGTQYF. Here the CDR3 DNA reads TGTGCCAGCAGACCTAGCGGGAGGGCCATCGGTACGCAGTATTTT. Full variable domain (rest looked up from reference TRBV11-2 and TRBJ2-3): EAGVAQSPRYKIIEKRQSVAFWCNPISGHATLYWYQQILGQGPKLLIQFQNNGVVDDSQLPKDRFSAERLKGVDSTLKIQPAKLEDSAVYLCASRPSGRAIGTQYFGPGTRLTVL.

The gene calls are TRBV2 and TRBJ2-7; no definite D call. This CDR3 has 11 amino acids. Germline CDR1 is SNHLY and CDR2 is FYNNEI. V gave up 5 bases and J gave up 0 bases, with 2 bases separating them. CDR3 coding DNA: TGTGCCAGCAGTCCCTCCTACGAGCAGTACTTC. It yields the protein CASSPSYEQYF.